The sequence of this T cell receptor beta chain was determined in a study of human T cells and chemical hapten exposure. Study-wide context: Patches with 0.01% DPC went on the upper back, and the tests were read at 6 days.

This clonotype occurred many times. The time point denotes: patch test 1, 2 weeks after DPC sensitization. Documented treatment: therapeutic diphenylcyclopropenone sensitization with weekly scalp DPC. Total RNA was isolated from unfractionated whole blood. Germline V gene sequence: CDR1 KGHSH, CDR2 LQKENI. This CDR3 region has 18 residues. Germline trimming cut 1 base from V and 1 base from J; bases unmatched to any gene: 5. From the RACE reads, TCRdb called clonotypes with MiXCR, one entry per CDR3 protein. The sample carries approximately 43,000 distinct CDR3 sequences, about 4% recorded once. The chain couples TRBV18 to TRBJ2-3, with 13 bases identical to TRBD2. Sequenced material: whole blood, taken in connection with sensitization to the hapten diphenylcyclopropenone (DPC). This clonotype was sampled from a man aged 45-60 years with alopecia areata. Some clones in this sample may be carry-over from other donors' samples. CDR3: CASSPRTSGRGGTDTQYF. DNA for the CDR3: TGTGCCAGCTCACCACGGACTAGCGGGAGAGGGGGCACAGATACGCAGTATTTT.